The entry that follows covers one T cell receptor beta chain sequence. There is no known antigen for this receptor. Per-base quality was not reported, and no clone a single base away is much larger than it. In Seattle, one collaborating source enrolled patients while the infection was active and tracked those patients longitudinally over the course of disease. Collaborating institutions collected whole blood in K2EDTA tubes following their own protocols. For TCRbeta analysis, collaborator samples were shipped as frozen whole blood, as isolated PBMCs, or as DNA extracted from either sample type. The entry originates in a study of blood T cell repertoires in COVID-19 (dated by TCRdb to 2018 to 2021). General notes on the study: The collaborator samples originated in the United States, Italy and Spain and spanned the acute and convalescent phases of COVID-19. The prospective study material was composed of cDNA or gDNA derived from T cells, B-cell-depleted T cells, or PBMCs. Subjects who had been exposed to COVID-19, were actively infected with it, or had recovered from it provided the deeply sampled blood TCRbeta repertoires that made up the dataset. The repertoires were made available in a free public database intended to serve as a resource for research on the immune response to SARS-CoV-2. Samples came from the ongoing ImmuneRACE study (first 160 participants) plus 1,254 subjects from 6 global collaborators. The sample metadata nearly always contained a de-identified subject ID, COVID-19 status, age in years and sex. Where available, HLA class I and class II types were taken from metadata supplied by the sample provider and were not determined by assay-based typing.

TCRbeta CDR3 regions were amplified from genomic DNA using the immunoSEQ Assay, a bias-controlled multiplex PCR. Turning to the authors' computational methods: The number of nucleated cells in each sample was estimated by amplification of reference gene primers within the assay. Sequence reads were collapsed and filtered to measure the absolute abundance of every unique TCRbeta CDR3 rearrangement. For each sample, productive Simpson clonality was calculated as the square root of Simpson's diversity index across productive rearrangements. Here the immuneACCESS table is served through TCRdb, limited to in-frame sequences with V and J called. Missing clones are a known gap in these copies; in checked studies unresolved V genes cover under half, and the rest lacks a known reason. V, J and clone size are those of that table, while D and trimming were read from the DNA. Here the sample has 15,000 to 20,000 clones; about 88% occur a single time. The ten largest clones represent under 35% of the sample.

V and J lose 7 bases and 6 bases, and a span of 18 bases separates them. The CDR3, from cysteine to phenylalanine, totals 14 residues. Only the CDR3 DNA stays, 42 bases, in frame from base 1. As encoded in the germline V gene, CDR1 is MNHEY while CDR2 is SVGEGT. Study-wide conclusions, independent of this receptor: The quantity of clinical and demographic metadata differed by source and by participant and was supplied without curation.

Recombination connected TRBV6-2 or TRBV6-3 to TRBJ2-5; the D segment could be TRBD1, given 7 matching bases. Sample: peripheral blood. The receptor was derived from an elderly woman with COVID-19, enrolled during active disease. The nucleotides are TGTGCCAGCATCCCGAGACAGGGACTTAAGACCCAGTACTTC. Its translation is CASIPRQGLKTQYF.